The next 27 T cell receptor beta chains were all read from a single sample in a study of blood T cell repertoires in COVID-19. Sequencing used immunoSEQ multiplex PCR; TCRdb keeps in-frame clones, though not all of them. Of approximately 210,000 clones in the sample, about four fifths were seen once. The specimen sequenced was PBMCs or T cells enriched from blood (not recorded which). These receptors were collected from a man aged 40-50 years who had recovered from COVID-19.

This chain links TRBV29-1 with TRBJ2-5; TRBD1 agrees at 10 bases. The CDR3 consists of 13 residues. Germline values: CDR1 SQVTM, CDR2 ANQGSEA. V lost 6 bases to trimming and J lost 5 bases; unmatched junction nucleotides: 6. The CDR3 spells CSVRQGAGETQYF. The CDR3 bases are TGCAGCGTCCGACAGGGGGCTGGGGAGACCCAGTACTTC.

The V and J genes are TRBV11-3 and TRBJ1-6, with D possibly matching TRBD1 (6 bases). Germline CDR1 and CDR2: SGHNT and YENEEA. V was cut by 7 bases and J by 0 bases, with 19 bases left in between. This CDR3 contains 18 residues. In DNA, the CDR3 is TGTGCCAGCAACATATCTGAGGCAGGGGACTCCTATAATTCACCCCTCCACTTT. It codes for CASNISEAGDSYNSPLHF.

J is TRBJ1-2 and V is TRBV7-3; 9 nucleotides agree with TRBD1. The CDR3 runs 15 residues. With V trimmed by 2 bases and J by 5 bases, 6 bases remained unmatched. Germline V gene lookup returns CDR1 SGHTA and CDR2 FQGTGA. The CDR3, as DNA: TGTGCCAGCAGCTTACTGGACAGGGGTGGTTATGGCTACACCTTC. Its protein product is CASSLLDRGGYGYTF.

The V and J genes are TRBV12-1 and TRBJ2-7; TRBD1 is the table's D call, not checked against the DNA. TRBV12-1 is annotated as a pseudogene. CDR3 length: 12 amino acids. As DNA, the CDR3 is TGTGCCAGCAGCCCCAGGGGCTACGAGCAGTACGTC. Translated, it gives CASSPRGYEQYV.

The rearrangement links TRBV9 to TRBJ2-3; 8 bases match TRBD2. The CDR3 runs 16 residues. CDR1 and CDR2 from the germline V gene are SGDLS and YYNGEE. V trimming: 3 bases; J trimming: 2 bases; junction bases outside the gene matches: 8. CDR3 protein: CASSATSGHATDTQYF. The CDR3 DNA reads as TGTGCCAGCAGCGCTACTAGCGGTCACGCCACAGATACGCAGTATTTT. Complete variable domain (other parts from reference TRBV9 and TRBJ2-3): DSGVTQTPKHLITATGQRVTLRCSPRSGDLSVYWYQQSLDQGLQFLIQYYNGEERAKGNILERFSAQQFPDLHSELNLSSLELGDSALYFCASSATSGHATDTQYFGPGTRLTVL.

This clone was found once. V usage is TRBV10-1 and J usage is TRBJ1-4; TRBD1 matches 9 bases. The J segment lost 7 bases and the V segment lost 5 bases, leaving 11 bases of the junction unmatched. CDR3 length: 16 residues. CDR1 is WNHNN, CDR2 SYGVQD, per germline (reference sequence). CDR3 DNA: TGCGCCAGCAGTTTTAAACAGGGGGCGGGTGGTGAAAAACTGTTTTTT. Translating gives CASSFKQGAGGEKLFF.

The V call is TRBV6-5, the J call TRBJ1-1; D is uncertain. Germline assignment: CDR1 MNHEY and CDR2 SVGAGI. V was shortened by 5 bases and J by 0 bases, with 13 bases between the two germline ends. The CDR3 is 15 residues long. The CDR3, as DNA: TGTGCCAGCAGTAAGACTGGATGGATGAACACTGAAGCTTTCTTT. Its translation: CASSKTGWMNTEAFF.

A few counts support this clone. The chain combines TRBV3-1 (or the pseudogene TRBV3-2) with TRBJ1-2, with 9 bases aligning to TRBD1. This CDR3 is built from 16 residues. Germline V gene lookup returns CDR1 LGHDT and CDR2 YNNKEL (reference sequence). The trim removed 2 bases at V and 0 bases at J, leaving 4 bases unmatched. The CDR3, as DNA: TGTGCCAGCAGCCAACCGTACAGGGGGCCTAACTATGGCTACACCTTC. Its translation is CASSQPYRGPNYGYTF.

This rearrangement joins TRBV7-9 to TRBJ2-7; D might be TRBD1 (6 bases). This CDR3 is 12 amino acids long. CDR1 and CDR2 (germline): SEHNR, FQNEAQ (reference sequence). Trimming took 7 bases from V and 4 from J, leaving 11 bases between them. As DNA, the CDR3 is TGTGCCAGCAACCGACAGGAGTACGAGCAGTACTTC. This translates into CASNRQEYEQYF.

The chain joins TRBV9 to TRBJ1-6, with TRBD1 as a possible D gene (5 bases). Trimming left V 4 bases short and J 8 bases short, with 16 bases between. The CDR3 extends over 15 amino acids. Germline values: CDR1 SGDLS, CDR2 YYNGEE. CDR3 protein: CASSTRGGMDSPLHF. DNA of the CDR3: TGTGCCAGCAGCACCCGGGGGGGGATGGATTCACCCCTCCACTTT.

V usage is TRBV7-8 and J usage is TRBJ2-7; 7 bases map to TRBD1. The V segment lost 5 bases and the J segment 0 bases; nucleotides outside the gene matches: 4. Germline CDR1 is SGHVS and CDR2 is FQNEAQ. This CDR3 has 14 amino acids. CDR3 region: CASSAWDSSYEQYF. DNA for the CDR3: TGTGCCAGCAGCGCGTGGGACAGCTCCTACGAGCAGTACTTC.

The V call is TRBV6-2 or TRBV6-3, the J call TRBJ1-4; D gene uncertain. The CDR3 consists of 15 residues. Per the germline V gene, CDR1 is MNHEY and CDR2 is SVGEGT. Trimming shortened V by 2 bases and J by 0 bases, and 7 bases separated the two germline ends. The CDR3 region is CASSYDGATNEKLFF. In nucleotides, the CDR3 is TGTGCCAGCAGTTACGACGGGGCAACTAATGAAAAACTGTTTTTT.

The chain has TRBV12-2 and TRBJ1-2. TRBV12-2 is a documented pseudogene. CDR3 size: 15 residues. This chain's CDR3 is CASRLVTLGGYGYTF. CDR3 in DNA: TGTGCAAGTCGCTTAGTTACTCTTGGAGGCTATGGCTACACCTTC.

This chain joins TRBV7-2 and TRBJ1-5, with TRBD1 matching over 9 bases. V was clipped by 2 bases and J by 5 bases; unmatched bases: 1. This CDR3 has 14 residues. Germline CDR1 and CDR2: SGHTA and FQGNSA. In nucleotides, the CDR3 is TGTGCCAGCAGCTTAAGGGACAGGGATCAGCCCCAGCATTTT. Translating gives CASSLRDRDQPQHF.

The chain links TRBV7-2 to TRBJ2-5; 7 bases are a match to TRBD1. Germline V CDR1 and CDR2: SGHTA, FQGNSA. Trimming took 6 bases from V and 2 from J; bases not matched to a gene: 9. This CDR3 spans 15 amino acids. The CDR3 bases are TGTGCCAGCAGTTATAACAGGGGAATGCAAGAGACCCAGTACTTC. It is translated as CASSYNRGMQETQYF.

This rearrangement joins TRBV12-2 to TRBJ2-1; the table's D gene call, TRBD2, was not cross checked with the DNA. TRBV12-2 is deemed a pseudogene. CDR3 size: 19 residues. The CDR3 DNA sequence: TGTGCAAGTCGCTGCAAACAGGGATGTAGAGCGGGAGGGTCCAATGAGCAGTTCTTC. This codes for CASRCKQGCRAGGSNEQFF.

This chain uses TRBV14 with TRBJ1-2; the D is unclear. The CDR3 consists of 16 residues. Trimming took 3 bases from V and 2 from J, leaving 16 bases between them. Germline CDR1 and CDR2: SGHDN and FVKESK. DNA for the CDR3: TGTGCCAGCAGCCATACCCTCGGACTAAAGAACTATGGCTACACCTTC. It specifies CASSHTLGLKNYGYTF.

This chain connects TRBV11-3 to TRBJ1-4; no reliable D call. V lost 5 bases, J lost 5 bases, and 9 bases lay in between. Germline lookup yields CDR1 SGHNT and CDR2 YENEEA. The CDR3 contains 13 residues. CDR3 DNA: TGTGCCAGCAGCCTACTCCCCAATGAAAAACTGTTTTTT. It yields the protein CASSLLPNEKLFF. Together with reference TRBV11-3 and TRBJ1-4, the CDR3 gives the full variable domain: EAGVVQSPRYKIIEKKQPVAFWCNPISGHNTLYWYLQNLGQGPELLIRYENEEAVDDSQLPKDRFSAERLKGVDSTLKIQPAELGDSAVYLCASSLLPNEKLFFGSGTQLSVL.

The chain recombines TRBV7-8 with TRBJ1-6; D is ambiguous. Germline V lookup: CDR1 SGHVS, CDR2 FQNEAQ. The CDR3 runs to 14 residues. Trimming took off 2 bases at V and 5 bases at J, with 7 bases between the two ends. The CDR3 DNA reads as TGTGCCAGCAGCTTAAATGCAGATAATTCACCCCTCCACTTT. It is translated as CASSLNADNSPLHF.

The V call is TRBV4-3, the J call TRBJ1-6; 7 nucleotides match TRBD1. After removal of 3 bases from V and 5 bases from J, the junction contained 13 bases not matched to a gene. Germline CDR1 LGHNA, CDR2 YSLEER. The CDR3 is 18 amino acids. The CDR3 here is CASSHSTRMGQHNSPLHF. The CDR3, as DNA: TGCGCCAGCAGCCACTCGACAAGAATGGGACAGCATAATTCACCCCTCCACTTT.

The chain employs TRBV11-2 and TRBJ2-2, with TRBD1 matching 9 bases. The CDR3 has 17 residues. Germline V lookup: CDR1 SGHAT, CDR2 FQNNGV. The V and J ends lost 5 bases and 4 bases, in that order; junction bases with no gene match: 11. The CDR3 here is CASSTTGGGTITGELFF. DNA of the CDR3: TGTGCCAGCAGCACCACAGGGGGCGGGACGATCACCGGGGAGCTGTTTTTT.

The rearrangement uses TRBV6-5 and TRBJ1-6; possible D gene TRBD1, 5 bases. Germline V gene data show CDR1 as MNHEY and CDR2 as SVGAGI. Trimming removed 0 bases at V and 6 bases at J, with 9 bases between. CDR3 length equals 15 residues. CDR3 region: CASSYSRGGNSPLHF. As DNA, the CDR3 is TGTGCCAGCAGTTACTCGAGGGGAGGTAATTCACCCCTCCACTTT.

In nucleotides, the CDR3 is TGCAGCGTTGAAGATCTTTTCCAGGGGCGCACAGGCACTGAAGCTTTCTTT. Its protein is CSVEDLFQGRTGTEAFF. The chain links TRBV29-1 to TRBJ1-1; D may be TRBD1 (6 bases). The length of the CDR3 is 17 residues. Germline values: CDR1 SQVTM, CDR2 ANQGSEA. Trimming cost V 0 bases and J 4 bases, with 21 bases left between them.

This chain joins TRBV4-1 and TRBJ2-7; D is possibly TRBD2 (5 bases). V was clipped by 0 bases and J by 4 bases, with 13 bases between them. This CDR3 contains 15 residues. The germline V gene has CDR1 MGHRA and CDR2 YSYEKL. The CDR3 DNA sequence: TGCGCCAGCAGCCAAGAAAAGACGGGGATATACGAGCAGTACGTC. As protein: CASSQEKTGIYEQYV.

This chain links TRBV7-3 with TRBJ2-1; 10 positions agree with TRBD2. CDR1 is SGHTA, CDR2 FQGTGA, per germline. The CDR3 sequence is 17 residues long. V lost 4 bases to trimming and J lost 6 bases; unmatched junction nucleotides: 12. The CDR3 DNA follows: TGTGCCAGCAGCTCCCTAGCGGGAGAAGGTTATATCAATGAGCAGTTCTTC. Residues: CASSSLAGEGYINEQFF.

V is TRBV6-5 and J is TRBJ1-6; 10 bases are a match to TRBD1. V lost 4 bases and J lost 9; bases outside the gene matches: 9. This CDR3 is built from 16 residues. Germline CDR1 MNHEY, CDR2 SVGAGI. CDR3 bases: TGTGCCAGCAGTTCCGCCCCGGGACAGGGGTTTTCACCCCTCCACTTT. Translated, it gives CASSSAPGQGFSPLHF.

The V and J genes are TRBV19 and TRBJ1-5; 10 bases are shared with TRBD1. V lost 0 bases, J lost 6 bases, and 11 bases stayed unmatched. Per germline, CDR1 LNHDA and CDR2 SQIVND (reference sequence). The CDR3 has 18 residues. The CDR3 DNA reads as TGTGCCAGTAGTATAGACCTATTTTTTGGGGACAGGGGTCAGCCCCAGCATTTT. Its translation is CASSIDLFFGDRGQPQHF.